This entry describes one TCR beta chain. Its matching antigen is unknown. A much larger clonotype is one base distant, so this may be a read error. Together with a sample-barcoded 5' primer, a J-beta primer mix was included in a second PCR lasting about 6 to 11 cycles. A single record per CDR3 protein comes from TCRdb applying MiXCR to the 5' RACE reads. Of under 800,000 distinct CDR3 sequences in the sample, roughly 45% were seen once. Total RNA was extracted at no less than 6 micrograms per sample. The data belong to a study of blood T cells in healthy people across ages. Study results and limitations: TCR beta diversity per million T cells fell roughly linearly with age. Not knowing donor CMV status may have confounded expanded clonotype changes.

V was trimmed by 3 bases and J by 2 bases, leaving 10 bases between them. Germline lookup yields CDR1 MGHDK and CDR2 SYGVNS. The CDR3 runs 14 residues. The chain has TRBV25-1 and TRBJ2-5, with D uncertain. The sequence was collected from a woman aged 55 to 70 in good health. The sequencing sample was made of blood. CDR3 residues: CASSDVGNQETQYF. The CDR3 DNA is TGTGCCAGCAGTGATGTGGGGAATCAAGAGACCCAGTACTTC.